This entry lists 6 T cell receptor beta chains sequenced from one sample in a study of CD4 T cells in relation to SARS-CoV-2 and coronaviruses. Produced via immunoSEQ multiplex PCR; TCRdb's table is partial and in-frame only. Of more than 55,000 clones listed, approximately 90% were seen once; the top ten hold more than 1.1%. Before the COVID-19 pandemic, during about 2010-2019, CD4+ T cells were taken from unexposed donors. Sequenced sample: memory CD4+ T cells from PBMCs. These receptor sequences come from a human donor in good health.

The chain couples TRBV20-1 to TRBJ2-3; TRBD2 is a possible D gene (5 bases). The CDR3 length is 10 residues. Germline V gene sequence: CDR1 DFQATT, CDR2 SNEGSKA (reference sequence). CDR3 protein: CSWGEGTQYF. CDR3 DNA: TGCAGCTGGGGAGAGGGTACGCAGTATTTT.

The chain links TRBV2 to TRBJ2-6; D remains unclear. With 0 bases removed from V and 0 bases from J, the gap between germline ends came to 0 bases. This CDR3 is built from 14 residues. Germline assignment: CDR1 SNHLY and CDR2 FYNNEI. The CDR3 nucleotides read TGTGCCAGCAGTGAAGCCTCTGGGGCCAACGTCCTGACTTTC. This encodes CASSEASGANVLTF.

This clone was observed a few times. The chain couples TRBV18 to TRBJ1-6, with D possibly TRBD1 on 6 matching bases. Germline CDR1 and CDR2: KGHSH and LQKENI. Trimming removed 2 bases at V and 6 bases at J, with 8 bases between. The CDR3 sequence is 14 residues long. CDR3 sequence reads: CASSPGGPNSPLHF. The CDR3 DNA is TGTGCCAGCTCACCAGGGGGCCCTAATTCACCCCTCCACTTT.

This clone appeared a few times. This sample includes further DNA sequences coding for the same CDR3. The V gene is TRBV14, the J gene TRBJ2-7; D is ambiguous. The CDR3 sequence is 12 residues long. Germline-derived CDR1 and CDR2 are SGHDN and FVKESK. V was pared by 1 base and J by 6 bases, with 7 bases between. The CDR3 bases are TGTGCCAGCAGCCAAGGTTCGCGCGAGCAGTACTTC. Its protein product is CASSQGSREQYF.

V is TRBV14 and J is TRBJ1-6, with TRBD1 as a possible D gene (5 bases). This CDR3 contains 14 residues. From germline, CDR1 is SGHDN and CDR2 FVKESK. Trimming removed 4 bases at V and 13 bases at J, with 17 bases between. CDR3 bases: TGTGCCAGCAGCCGGGACGCGTCCTTAGCCCCCCTCCACTTT. Residues: CASSRDASLAPLHF. The whole variable domain, filled in from reference TRBV14 and TRBJ1-6, reads EAGVTQFPSHSVIEKGQTVTLRCDPISGHDNLYWYRRVMGKEIKFLLHFVKESKQDESGMPNNRFLAERTGGTYSTLKVQPAELEDSGVYFCASSRDASLAPLHFGNGTRLTVT.

This clone was seen a few times. V gene TRBV28 combines with J gene TRBJ2-7; a weak D match, TRBD1 (6 bases). This CDR3 comprises 15 residues. V dropped 8 bases and J dropped 3 bases, with 20 bases sitting between them. CDR1 and CDR2 from the germline V gene are MDHEN and SYDVKM. As DNA, the CDR3 is TGTGCCAGCGGACAGCCCCTGGGATTATACTACGAGCAGTACTTC. The encoded protein is CASGQPLGLYYEQYF.